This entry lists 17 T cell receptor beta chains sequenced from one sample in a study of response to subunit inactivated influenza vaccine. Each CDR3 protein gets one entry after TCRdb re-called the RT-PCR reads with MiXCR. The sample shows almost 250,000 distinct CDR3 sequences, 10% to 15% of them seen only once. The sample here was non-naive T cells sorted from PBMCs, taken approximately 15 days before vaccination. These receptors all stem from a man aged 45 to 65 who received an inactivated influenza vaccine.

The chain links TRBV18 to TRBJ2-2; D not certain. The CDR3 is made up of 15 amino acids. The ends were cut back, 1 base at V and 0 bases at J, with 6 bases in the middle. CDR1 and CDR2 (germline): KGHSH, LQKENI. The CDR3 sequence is CASSPQGANTGELFF. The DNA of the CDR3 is TGTGCCAGCTCACCACAGGGTGCGAACACCGGGGAGCTGTTTTTT.

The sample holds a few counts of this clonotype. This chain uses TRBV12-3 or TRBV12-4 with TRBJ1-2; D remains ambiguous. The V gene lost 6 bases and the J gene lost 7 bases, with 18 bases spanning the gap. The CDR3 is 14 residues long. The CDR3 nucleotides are TGTGCCAGCAGCCTCACCGGAATGGGTCGTGGCTACACCTTC. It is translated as CASSLTGMGRGYTF.

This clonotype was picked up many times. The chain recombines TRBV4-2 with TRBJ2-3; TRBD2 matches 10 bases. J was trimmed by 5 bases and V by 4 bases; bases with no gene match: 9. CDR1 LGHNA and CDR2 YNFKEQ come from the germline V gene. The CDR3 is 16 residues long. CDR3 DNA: TGTGCCAGCAGCCTCCTGGGGATAGCGGGGGGAGATACGCAGTATTTT. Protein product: CASSLLGIAGGDTQYF.

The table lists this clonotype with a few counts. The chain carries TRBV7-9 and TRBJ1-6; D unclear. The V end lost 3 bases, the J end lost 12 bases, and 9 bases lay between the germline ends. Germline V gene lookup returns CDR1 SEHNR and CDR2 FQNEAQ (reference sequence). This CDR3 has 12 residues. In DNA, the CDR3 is TGTGCCAGCAGCTTTATTCCCGGACCCCTCCACTTT. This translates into CASSFIPGPLHF.

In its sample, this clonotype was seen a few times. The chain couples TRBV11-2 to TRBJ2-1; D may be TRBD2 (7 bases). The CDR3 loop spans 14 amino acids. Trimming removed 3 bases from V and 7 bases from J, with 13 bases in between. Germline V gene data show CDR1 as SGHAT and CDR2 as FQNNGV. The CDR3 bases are TGTGCCAGCAGCTTCGTGGGGGGGCTGAATGAGCAGTTCTTC. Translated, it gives CASSFVGGLNEQFF.

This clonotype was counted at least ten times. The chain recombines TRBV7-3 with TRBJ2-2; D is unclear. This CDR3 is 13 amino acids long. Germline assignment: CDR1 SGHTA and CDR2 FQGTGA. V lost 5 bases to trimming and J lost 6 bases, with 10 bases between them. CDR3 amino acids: CASSPDRAGELFF. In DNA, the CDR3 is TGTGCCAGCAGCCCCGACCGGGCCGGGGAGCTGTTTTTT.

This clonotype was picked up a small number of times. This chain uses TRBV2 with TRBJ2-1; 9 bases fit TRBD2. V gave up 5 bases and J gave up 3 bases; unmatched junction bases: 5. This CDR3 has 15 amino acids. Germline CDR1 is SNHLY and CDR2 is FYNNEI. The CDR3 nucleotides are TGTGCCAGCAGTCCCGGGACTAGCTACTACAATGAGCAGTTCTTC. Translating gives CASSPGTSYYNEQFF.

This chain's CDR3 is CASSLAGTDTGELFF. The CDR3 DNA is TGCGCCAGCAGCTTGGCCGGGACAGACACCGGGGAGCTGTTTTTT. The chain links TRBV5-1 to TRBJ2-2, with 7 bases fitting TRBD1. The ends lost 0 bases at V and 3 bases at J; junction bases unmatched: 2. The length of the CDR3 is 15 residues. The germline V gene encodes CDR1 SGHRS and CDR2 YFSETQ. Supplemented by reference TRBV5-1 and TRBJ2-2, the full variable domain reads KAGVTQTPRYLIKTRGQQVTLSCSPISGHRSVSWYQQTPGQGLQFLFEYFSETQRNKGNFPGRFSGRQFSNSRSEMNVSTLELGDSALYLCASSLAGTDTGELFFGEGSRLTVL.

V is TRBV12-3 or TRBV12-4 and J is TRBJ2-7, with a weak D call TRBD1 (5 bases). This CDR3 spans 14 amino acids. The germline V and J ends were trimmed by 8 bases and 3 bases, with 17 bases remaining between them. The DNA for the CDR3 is TGTGCCAGCCGTTGGGGCGGACGAATCTACGAGCAGTACTTC. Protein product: CASRWGGRIYEQYF.

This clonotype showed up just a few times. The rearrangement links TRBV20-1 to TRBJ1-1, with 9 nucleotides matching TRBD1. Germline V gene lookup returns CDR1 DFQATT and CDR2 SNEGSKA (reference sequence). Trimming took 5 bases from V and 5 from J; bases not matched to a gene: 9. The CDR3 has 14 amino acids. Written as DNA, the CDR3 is TGCAGTGCTGGTACAGGGGGCGGTTGGACTGAAGCTTTCTTT. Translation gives CSAGTGGGWTEAFF.

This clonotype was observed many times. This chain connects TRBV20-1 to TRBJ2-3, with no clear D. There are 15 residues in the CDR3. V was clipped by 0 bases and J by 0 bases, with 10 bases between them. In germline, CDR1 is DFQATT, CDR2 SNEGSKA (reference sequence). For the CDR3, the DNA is TGCAGTGCTAGAGATGACGGAATGAGCACAGATACGCAGTATTTT. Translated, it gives CSARDDGMSTDTQYF.

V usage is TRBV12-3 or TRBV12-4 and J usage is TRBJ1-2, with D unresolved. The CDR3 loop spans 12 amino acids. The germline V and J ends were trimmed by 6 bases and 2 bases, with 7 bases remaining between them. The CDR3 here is CASRAANYGYTF. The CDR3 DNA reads TGTGCCAGCAGGGCAGCCAACTATGGCTACACCTTC.

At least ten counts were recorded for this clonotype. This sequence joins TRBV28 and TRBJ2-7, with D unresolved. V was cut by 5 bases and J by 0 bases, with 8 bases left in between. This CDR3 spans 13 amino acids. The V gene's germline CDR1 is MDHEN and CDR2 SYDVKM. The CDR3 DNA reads TGTGCCAGCAGTATAACTCCCTCCTACGAGCAGTACTTC. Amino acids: CASSITPSYEQYF.

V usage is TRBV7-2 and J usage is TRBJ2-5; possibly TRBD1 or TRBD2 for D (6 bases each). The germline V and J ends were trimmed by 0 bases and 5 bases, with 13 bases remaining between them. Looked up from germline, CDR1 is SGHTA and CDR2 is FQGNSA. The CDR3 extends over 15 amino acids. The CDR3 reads CASSLAFGGRETQYF. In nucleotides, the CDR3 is TGTGCCAGCAGCTTAGCATTTGGGGGGCGGGAGACCCAGTACTTC.

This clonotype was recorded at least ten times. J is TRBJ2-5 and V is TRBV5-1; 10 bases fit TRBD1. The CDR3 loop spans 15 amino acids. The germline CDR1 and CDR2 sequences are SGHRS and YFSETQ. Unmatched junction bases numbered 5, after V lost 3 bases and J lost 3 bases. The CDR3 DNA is TGCGCCAGCAGCTCCTCCGGGACAGGGGAAGAGACCCAGTACTTC. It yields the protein CASSSSGTGEETQYF.

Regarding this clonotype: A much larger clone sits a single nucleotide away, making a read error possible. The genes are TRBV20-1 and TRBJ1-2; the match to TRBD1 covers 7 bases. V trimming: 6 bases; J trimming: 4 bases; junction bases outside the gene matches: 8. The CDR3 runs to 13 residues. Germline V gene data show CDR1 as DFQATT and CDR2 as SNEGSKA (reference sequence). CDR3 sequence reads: CSAEVRGGYGYTF. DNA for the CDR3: TGCAGTGCGGAGGTCAGGGGGGGCTATGGCTACACCTTC.

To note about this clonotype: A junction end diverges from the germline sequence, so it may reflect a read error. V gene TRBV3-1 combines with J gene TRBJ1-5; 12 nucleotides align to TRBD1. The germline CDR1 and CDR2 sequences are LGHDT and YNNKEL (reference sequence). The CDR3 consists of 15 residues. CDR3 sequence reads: CANSQGTGGRQPQHF. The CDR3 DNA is TGTGCCAACAGCCAAGGGACAGGGGGCAGGCAGCCCCAGCATTTT.